These T cell receptor beta chains were read from a single sample in a study of CD8 T cells in ankylosing spondylitis. TCRdb redid the calling of the 5' RACE reads with MiXCR, one entry per CDR3 protein. The sample records hundreds of thousands of distinct CDR3 sequences, over 9.5% being singletons. The sequenced sample consisted of blood, either unsorted or a sorted T cell fraction (not recorded which). These receptors came from a male donor with ankylosing spondylitis. Each CDR3 is given with its conserved first and last residue. The D gene is left open where the match is weak. A row's size may be missing; if present it is once, few, many or a size class.

TRBJ1-2 | TRBV9 | NA | many | TGTGCCAGCAGCGCCGGACCCGGCTATGGCTACACCTTC | CASSAGPGYGYTF
TRBJ1-2 | TRBV5-6 | TRBD1 | NA | TGTGCCAGCAGGCCGTACGACAGGGAGGACTATGGCTACACCTTC | CASRPYDREDYGYTF
TRBJ2-7 | TRBV7-6 | TRBD1 | few | TGTGCCAGCAGTATCGAGGGGGCCGCCTACGAGCAGTACTTC | CASSIEGAAYEQYF
TRBJ2-3 | TRBV10-3 | NA | few | TGTGCCATCGGGCAGGGGGGAGATACGCAGTATTTT | CAIGQGGDTQYF
TRBJ1-1 | TRBV30 | NA | many | TGTGCCTGGATCCTCCTAGGGATATCTGAAGCTTTCTTT | CAWILLGISEAFF
TRBJ2-1 | TRBV5-1 | NA | few | TGCGCCAGCAGCTTGGGTGTCTCTTTTTACAATGAGCAGTTCTTC | CASSLGVSFYNEQFF
TRBJ2-5 | TRBV10-3 | TRBD2 | NA | TGTGCCATCAGTAGCGGGAGTAGGCGAGAGACCCAGTACTTC | CAISSGSRRETQYF
TRBJ2-1 | TRBV2 | TRBD2 | many | TGTGCCAGCAGTGTTAGCGGGAGGCCGGGGGATGAGCAGTTCTTC | CASSVSGRPGDEQFF
TRBJ2-3 | TRBV7-7 | NA | NA | TGTGCTAGCAGCTTAGAACGGACTACCGATACGCAGTATTTT | CASSLERTTDTQYF
TRBJ2-3 | TRBV5-1 | NA | few | TGCGCCAGCAGCTTACAGGCCTCTAGCACAGATACGCAGTATTTT | CASSLQASSTDTQYF
TRBJ2-5 | TRBV20-1 | NA | NA | TGCAGTGCTAGTTCAGGGATGGAGACCCAGTACTTC | CSASSGMETQYF
TRBJ1-4 | TRBV9 | NA | few | TGTGCCAGCACTTCAGGGACCGGTAATGAAAAACTGTTTTTT | CASTSGTGNEKLFF
TRBJ2-5 | TRBV6-5 | TRBD2 | NA | TGTGCCAGCAGTTACCGGATAGCGGGAGGTGAGACCCAGTACTTC | CASSYRIAGGETQYF
TRBJ2-3 | TRBV20-1 | TRBD1 | few | TGCAGTGCACGGACAGGGGCGGAAAACACAGATACGCAGTATTTT | CSARTGAENTDTQYF
TRBJ2-5 | TRBV5-1 | NA | many | TGTGCCAGCAGCTTGGTTGGGCAGCAAGAGACCCAGTACTTC | CASSLVGQQETQYF
TRBJ1-1 | TRBV4-1 | NA | many | TGCGCCAGCAGCCAAGATGCCGGCGGGAAGACTGAAGCTTTCTTT | CASSQDAGGKTEAFF
TRBJ2-3 | TRBV7-2 | NA | NA | TGTGCCAGCAGCTTAGTAAGTACAGGCACAGATACGCAGTATTTT | CASSLVSTGTDTQYF
TRBJ1-2 | TRBV20-1 | NA | few | TGCAGTGCTAGAGTCCAGGGATTGGGCGGCTACACCTTC | CSARVQGLGGYTF
TRBJ2-7 | TRBV28 | TRBD1 | NA | TGTGCCAGCAGTTTTGTCGGGACAGGGTACAACGAGCAGTACTTC | CASSFVGTGYNEQYF
TRBJ2-7 | TRBV6-2/TRBV6-3 | TRBD1 | NA | TGTGCCAGCAGGCGACAGGGGAACTACGAGCAGTACTTC | CASRRQGNYEQYF
TRBJ1-2 | TRBV7-2 | NA | many | TGTGCCAGCAGGAGCAGGGCCCTCAACTATGGCTACACCTTC | CASRSRALNYGYTF
TRBJ2-2 | TRBV4-3 | TRBD2 | NA | TGCGCCAGCAGCCAACTAGCGGGAGGACAGGGGGAGCTGTTTTTT | CASSQLAGGQGELFF
TRBJ1-1 | TRBV29-1 | TRBD1 | many | TGCAGCGGAAAGGGACAGTGGAACACTGAAGCTTTCTTT | CSGKGQWNTEAFF
TRBJ2-5 | TRBV27 | NA | few | TGTGCCAGCAGTTTTATAGGGGGGGGACGGGAGACCCAGTACTTC | CASSFIGGGRETQYF